One and the same sample provided the 3 T cell receptor beta chains below, sequenced in a study of blood T cell repertoires in COVID-19. TCRdb's table, derived via immunoSEQ multiplex PCR, lists solely in-frame clones and lacks some. The table lists 150,000 to 200,000 clones, roughly 89% of them singletons. The material sequenced was peripheral blood. The receptors were sampled from a man between 40 and 49 years old with acute or convalescent COVID-19.

This chain links TRBV28 with TRBJ2-5, with 7 bases lining up with TRBD1. CDR3 size: 14 residues. The V segment lost 5 bases and the J segment 5 bases; nucleotides outside the gene matches: 8. Germline CDR1 reads MDHEN; CDR2 reads SYDVKM. The DNA of the CDR3 is TGTGCCAGCAGTCCCTTGACAGGGATGGAGACCCAGTACTTC. This sequence encodes CASSPLTGMETQYF. Supplemented by reference TRBV28 and TRBJ2-5, the full variable domain reads DVKVTQSSRYLVKRTGEKVFLECVQDMDHENMFWYRQDPGLGLRLIYFSYDVKMKEKGDIPEGYSVSREKKERFSLILESASTNQTSMYLCASSPLTGMETQYFGPGTRLLVL.

The gene calls are TRBV19 and TRBJ2-7; 8 nucleotides align to TRBD2. The length of the CDR3 is 15 residues. Germline CDR1 and CDR2: LNHDA and SQIVND (reference sequence). J gave up 2 bases and V 4 bases, and 7 bases lay outside the gene matches. In DNA, the CDR3 is TGTGCCAGTAGTACCGATAGCGGGGCTCCCTACGAGCAGTACTTC. It specifies CASSTDSGAPYEQYF.

The gene calls are TRBV18 and TRBJ1-6; a weak D match, TRBD1 (5 bases). This CDR3 is built from 14 residues. Germline lookup yields CDR1 KGHSH and CDR2 LQKENI. The V end was cut by 5 bases, the J end by 5 bases, with 10 bases between. The CDR3 spells CASSATDNNSPLHF. The CDR3 nucleotides read TGTGCCAGCTCAGCGACAGACAATAATTCACCCCTCCACTTT.